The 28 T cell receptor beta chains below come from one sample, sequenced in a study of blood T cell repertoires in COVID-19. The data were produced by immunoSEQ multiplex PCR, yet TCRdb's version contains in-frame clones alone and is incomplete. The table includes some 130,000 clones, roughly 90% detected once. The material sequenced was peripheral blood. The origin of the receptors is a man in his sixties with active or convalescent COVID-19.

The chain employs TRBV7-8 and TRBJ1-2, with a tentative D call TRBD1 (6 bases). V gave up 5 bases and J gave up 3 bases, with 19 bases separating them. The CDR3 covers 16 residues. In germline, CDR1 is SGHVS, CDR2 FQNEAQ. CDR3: CASSLRGGGRDYGYTF. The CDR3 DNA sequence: TGTGCCAGCAGCCTAAGAGGGGGGGGCCGGGACTATGGCTACACCTTC. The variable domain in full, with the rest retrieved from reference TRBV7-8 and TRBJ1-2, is GAGVSQSPRYKVAKRGQDVALRCDPISGHVSLFWYQQALGQGPEFLTYFQNEAQLDKSGLPSDRFFAERPEGSVSTLKIQRTQQEDSAVYLCASSLRGGGRDYGYTFGSGTRLTVV.

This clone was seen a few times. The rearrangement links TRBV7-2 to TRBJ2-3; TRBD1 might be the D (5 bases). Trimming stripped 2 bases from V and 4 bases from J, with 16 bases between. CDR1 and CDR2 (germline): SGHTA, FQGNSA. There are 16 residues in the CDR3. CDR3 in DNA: TGTGCCAGCAGCTTAAGCACCAGGGTTTGGGCAGATACGCAGTATTTT. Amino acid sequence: CASSLSTRVWADTQYF.

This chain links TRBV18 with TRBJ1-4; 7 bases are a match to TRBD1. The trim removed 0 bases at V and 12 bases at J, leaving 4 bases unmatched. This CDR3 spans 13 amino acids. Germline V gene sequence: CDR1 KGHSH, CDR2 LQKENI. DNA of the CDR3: TGTGCCAGCTCACCACCTACAGGGACAGAACTGTTTTTT. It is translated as CASSPPTGTELFF.

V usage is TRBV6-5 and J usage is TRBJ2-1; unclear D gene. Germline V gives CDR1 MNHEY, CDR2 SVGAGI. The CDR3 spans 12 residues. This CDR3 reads CVSRSSYNEQFF. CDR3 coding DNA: TGTGTTAGCCGCAGCTCCTACAATGAGCAGTTCTTC.

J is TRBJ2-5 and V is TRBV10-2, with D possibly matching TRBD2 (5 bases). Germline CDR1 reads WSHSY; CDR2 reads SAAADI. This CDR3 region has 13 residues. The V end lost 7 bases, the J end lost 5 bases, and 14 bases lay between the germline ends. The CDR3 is CASTWTRAETQYF. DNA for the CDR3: TGCGCCAGCACCTGGACGAGGGCGGAGACCCAGTACTTC.

CDR3 in DNA: TGTGCCAGCAGTTACGGCGGGAGCCTAGAGACCCAGTACTTC. Translating gives CASSYGGSLETQYF. V usage is TRBV6-2 or TRBV6-3 and J usage is TRBJ2-5; 7 positions match TRBD2. The V and J ends lost 2 bases and 4 bases, in that order; junction bases with no gene match: 4. CDR3 length: 14 residues. Germline assignment: CDR1 MNHEY and CDR2 SVGEGT.

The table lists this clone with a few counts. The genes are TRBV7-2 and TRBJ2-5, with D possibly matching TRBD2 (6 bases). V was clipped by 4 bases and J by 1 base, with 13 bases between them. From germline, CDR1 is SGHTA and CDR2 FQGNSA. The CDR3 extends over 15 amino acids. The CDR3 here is CASSYSRELQETQYF. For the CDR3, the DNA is TGTGCCAGCAGCTACTCACGGGAGCTCCAAGAGACCCAGTACTTC. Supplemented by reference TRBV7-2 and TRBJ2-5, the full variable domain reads GAGVSQSPSNKVTEKGKDVELRCDPISGHTALYWYRQSLGQGLEFLIYFQGNSAPDKSGLPSDRFSAERTGGSVSTLTIQRTQQEDSAVYLCASSYSRELQETQYFGPGTRLLVL.

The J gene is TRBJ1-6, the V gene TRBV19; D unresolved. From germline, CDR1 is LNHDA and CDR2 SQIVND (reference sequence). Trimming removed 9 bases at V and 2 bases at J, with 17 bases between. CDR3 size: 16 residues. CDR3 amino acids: CARRYPGLTYNSPLHF. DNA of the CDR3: TGTGCCAGACGCTATCCGGGTTTAACCTATAATTCACCCCTCCACTTT.

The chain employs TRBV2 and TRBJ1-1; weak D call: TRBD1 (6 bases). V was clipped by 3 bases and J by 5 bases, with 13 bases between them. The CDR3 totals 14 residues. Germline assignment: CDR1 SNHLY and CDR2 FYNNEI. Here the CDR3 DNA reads TGTGCCAGCAGTGAGGGCGGGGGCTGGACTGAAGCTTTCTTT. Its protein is CASSEGGGWTEAFF.

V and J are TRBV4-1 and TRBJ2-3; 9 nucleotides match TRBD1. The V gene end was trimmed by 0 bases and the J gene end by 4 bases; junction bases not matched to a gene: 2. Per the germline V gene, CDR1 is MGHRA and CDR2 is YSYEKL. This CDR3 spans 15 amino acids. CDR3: CASSQEQGAPDTQYF. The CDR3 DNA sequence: TGCGCCAGCAGCCAAGAACAGGGGGCGCCAGATACGCAGTATTTT.

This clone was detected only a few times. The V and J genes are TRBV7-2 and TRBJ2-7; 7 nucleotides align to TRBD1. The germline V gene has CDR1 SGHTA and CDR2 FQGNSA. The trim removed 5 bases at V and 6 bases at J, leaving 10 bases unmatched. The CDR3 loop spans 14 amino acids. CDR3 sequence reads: CASSRDRVVSEQYF. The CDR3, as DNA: TGTGCCAGCAGCAGAGACAGGGTAGTGAGCGAGCAGTACTTC.

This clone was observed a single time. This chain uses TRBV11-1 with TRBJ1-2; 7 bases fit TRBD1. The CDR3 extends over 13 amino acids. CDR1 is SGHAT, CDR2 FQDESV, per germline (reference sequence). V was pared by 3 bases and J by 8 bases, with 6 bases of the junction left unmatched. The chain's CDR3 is CASSLEGARGYTF. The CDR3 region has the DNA TGTGCCAGCAGCTTGGAGGGGGCGAGAGGCTACACCTTC.

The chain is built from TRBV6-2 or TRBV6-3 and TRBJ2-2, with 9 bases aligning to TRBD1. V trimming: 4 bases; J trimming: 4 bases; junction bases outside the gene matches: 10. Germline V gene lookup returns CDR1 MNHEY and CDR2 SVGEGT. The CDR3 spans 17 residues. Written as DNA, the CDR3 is TGTGCCAGCAGTTCTAGATCGGACAGGGGAGCCACCGGGGAGCTGTTTTTT. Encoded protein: CASSSRSDRGATGELFF.

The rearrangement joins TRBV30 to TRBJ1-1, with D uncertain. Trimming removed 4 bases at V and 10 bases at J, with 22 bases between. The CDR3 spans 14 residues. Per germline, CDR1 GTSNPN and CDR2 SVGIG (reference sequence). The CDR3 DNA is TGTGCCTGGACAAAGATGCCGGGAGCTAGCGCAGCTTTCTTT. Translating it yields CAWTKMPGASAAFF.

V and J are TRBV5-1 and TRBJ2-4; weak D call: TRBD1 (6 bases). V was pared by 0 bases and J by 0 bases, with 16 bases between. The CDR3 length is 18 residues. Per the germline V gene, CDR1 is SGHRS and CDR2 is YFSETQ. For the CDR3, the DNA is TGCGCCAGCAGCTTGGTGATTACAGGGTATATAGCCAAAAACATTCAGTACTTC. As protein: CASSLVITGYIAKNIQYF. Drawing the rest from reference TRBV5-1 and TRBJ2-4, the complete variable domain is KAGVTQTPRYLIKTRGQQVTLSCSPISGHRSVSWYQQTPGQGLQFLFEYFSETQRNKGNFPGRFSGRQFSNSRSEMNVSTLELGDSALYLCASSLVITGYIAKNIQYFGAGTRLSVL.

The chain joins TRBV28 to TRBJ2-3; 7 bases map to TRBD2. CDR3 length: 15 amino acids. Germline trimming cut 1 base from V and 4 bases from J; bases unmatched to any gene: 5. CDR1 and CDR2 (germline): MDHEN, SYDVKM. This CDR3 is CASSLFTAGADTQYF. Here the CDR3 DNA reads TGTGCCAGCAGTTTATTCACCGCGGGAGCAGATACGCAGTATTTT.

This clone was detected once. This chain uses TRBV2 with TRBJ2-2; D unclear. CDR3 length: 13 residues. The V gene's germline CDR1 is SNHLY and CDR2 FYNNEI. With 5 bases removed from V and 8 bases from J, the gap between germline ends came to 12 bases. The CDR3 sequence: CASSKDGPGELFF. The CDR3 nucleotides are TGTGCCAGCAGTAAGGATGGGCCGGGGGAGCTGTTTTTT.

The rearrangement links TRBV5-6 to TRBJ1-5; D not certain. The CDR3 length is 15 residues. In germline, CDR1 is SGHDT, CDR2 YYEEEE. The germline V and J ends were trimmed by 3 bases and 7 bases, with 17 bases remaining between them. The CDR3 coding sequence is TGTGCCAGCAGCTCGCGAGGTTGGGTTGGACAGCCCCAGCATTTT. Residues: CASSSRGWVGQPQHF.

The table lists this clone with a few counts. CDR3 in DNA: TGCGCCAGCAGCCTGGGACAGGATAACACTGAAGCTTTCTTT. Translating gives CASSLGQDNTEAFF. The genes are TRBV5-1 and TRBJ1-1; TRBD1 matches 8 bases. Germline CDR1 and CDR2: SGHRS and YFSETQ. The V gene end was trimmed by 4 bases and the J gene end by 2 bases; junction bases not matched to a gene: 4. This CDR3 region has 14 residues.

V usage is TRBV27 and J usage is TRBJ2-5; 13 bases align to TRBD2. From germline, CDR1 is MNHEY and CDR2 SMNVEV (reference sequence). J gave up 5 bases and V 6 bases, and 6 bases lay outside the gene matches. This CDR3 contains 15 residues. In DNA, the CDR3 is TGTGCCAGCAGCCCACGGACTAGCGGGGGCGAGACCCAGTACTTC. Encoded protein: CASSPRTSGGETQYF.

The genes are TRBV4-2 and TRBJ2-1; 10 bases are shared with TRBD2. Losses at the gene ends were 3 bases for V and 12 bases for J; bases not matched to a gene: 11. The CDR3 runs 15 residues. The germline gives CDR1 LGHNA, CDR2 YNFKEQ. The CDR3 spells CASSQEGTSGARQFF. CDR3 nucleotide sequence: TGTGCCAGCAGCCAGGAGGGAACTAGCGGGGCCCGGCAGTTCTTC.

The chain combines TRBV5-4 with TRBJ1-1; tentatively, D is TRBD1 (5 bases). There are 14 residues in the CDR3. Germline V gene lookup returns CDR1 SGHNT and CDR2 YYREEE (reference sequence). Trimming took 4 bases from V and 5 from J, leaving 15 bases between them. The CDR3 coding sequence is TGTGCCAGCAGCCTGATGGGGCTTTGGACTGAAGCTTTCTTT. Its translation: CASSLMGLWTEAFF.

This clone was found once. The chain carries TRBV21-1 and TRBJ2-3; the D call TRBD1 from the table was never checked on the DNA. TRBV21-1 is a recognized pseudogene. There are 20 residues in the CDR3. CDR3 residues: CASSREITGEPGASTDTQYF. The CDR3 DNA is TGTGCCAGCAGCCGGGAAATAACAGGGGAACCTGGGGCTAGCACAGATACGCAGTATTTT.

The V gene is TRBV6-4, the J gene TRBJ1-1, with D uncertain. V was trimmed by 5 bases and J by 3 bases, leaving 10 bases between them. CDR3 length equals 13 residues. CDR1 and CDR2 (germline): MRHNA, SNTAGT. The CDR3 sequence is CASSPDKDTEAFF. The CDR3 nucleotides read TGTGCCAGCAGTCCCGACAAGGACACTGAAGCTTTCTTT.

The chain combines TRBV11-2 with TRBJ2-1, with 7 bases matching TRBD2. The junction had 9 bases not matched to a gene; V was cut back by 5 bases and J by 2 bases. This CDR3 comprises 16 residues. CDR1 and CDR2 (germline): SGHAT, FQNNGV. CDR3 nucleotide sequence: TGTGCCAGCAGCCCGGCGGGAGCCCTAGCCTACAATGAGCAGTTCTTC. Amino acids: CASSPAGALAYNEQFF.

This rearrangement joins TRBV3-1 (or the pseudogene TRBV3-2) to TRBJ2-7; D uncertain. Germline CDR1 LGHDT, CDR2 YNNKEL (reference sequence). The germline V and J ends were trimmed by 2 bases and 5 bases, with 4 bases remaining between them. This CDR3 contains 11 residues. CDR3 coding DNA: TGTGCCAGCAGCCAATCCAACGAGCAGTACTTC. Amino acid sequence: CASSQSNEQYF.

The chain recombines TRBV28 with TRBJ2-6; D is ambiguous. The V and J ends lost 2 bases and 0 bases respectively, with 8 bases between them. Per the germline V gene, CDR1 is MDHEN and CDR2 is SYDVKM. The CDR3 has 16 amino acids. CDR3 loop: CASSLARGSGANVLTF. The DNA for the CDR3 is TGTGCCAGCAGTTTAGCCCGAGGCTCTGGGGCCAACGTCCTGACTTTC.

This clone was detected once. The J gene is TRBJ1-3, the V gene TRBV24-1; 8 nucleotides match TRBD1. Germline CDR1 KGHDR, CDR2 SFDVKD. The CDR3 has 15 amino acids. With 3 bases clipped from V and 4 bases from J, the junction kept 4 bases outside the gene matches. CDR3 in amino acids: CATSDHDRGGNTIYF. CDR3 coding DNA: TGTGCCACCAGTGATCACGACAGGGGAGGAAACACCATATATTTT.